This T cell receptor beta chain was sequenced during a study of T cell responses to AZD1222 COVID-19 vaccine. Study-wide results and caveats: White British ancestry dominated among donors, who included more females, and clonal diversity was possibly underestimated. Repertoire sampling occurred only after the peak T cell response. The CD4 TCRs associated with vaccination extended across spike and predominated at 160-218 and 743-854.

CDR1 and CDR2 from the germline V gene are MNHEY and SVGEGT. The CDR3 covers 14 residues. The ends were cut back, 4 bases at V and 4 bases at J, with 13 bases in the middle. This table comes from immunoSEQ multiplex PCR, and its TCRdb copy is limited to in-frame clones, with some not included. Among roughly 180,000 clones listed, approximately 91% were seen once. On this clone: The antigen is undetermined.

Pooled in the analysis were second doses at about 4 or about 12 weeks. The rearrangement joins TRBV6-2 or TRBV6-3 to TRBJ1-1; D possibly corresponds to TRBD1 (5 bases). This receptor was obtained from an adult who received the AZD1222 COVID-19 vaccine. This sample comprised peripheral blood, obtained 28 days after the second AZD1222 dose. CDR3 bases: TGTGCCAGCAGTTGGCCACCGCAGGGCACTGAAGCTTTCTTT. It yields the protein CASSWPPQGTEAFF.